The present T cell receptor (beta chain) was sequenced within a study of monozygotic twins with inflammatory bowel disease. Study-level points and caveats: Data gave no support to a single strong signal or clonotype associated with IBD.

TCRdb reanalyzed the 5' RACE reads and collapses them to one entry per CDR3 protein, without DNA. Its table records about 380,000 distinct CDR3 sequences. Germline lookup yields CDR1 MNHEY and CDR2 SVGEGT. The CDR3 length is 16 residues. About this clonotype: Its antigen is unidentified.

This chain links TRBV6-2 or TRBV6-3 with TRBJ2-7. The sequence came from a human donor with ulcerative colitis or Crohn's disease, or a healthy co-twin of an affected twin (not recorded which). Sequencing was done on a sample of blood. This chain's CDR3 is CASSWIVWGSSYEQYF.